This T cell receptor (beta chain) derives from a study of cytomegalovirus exposure and HLA in healthy donors. Study findings and constraints: Reportedly, a later analysis found an Asian-associated ancestry cluster had fewer N-insertions than the roughly 670-donor mean. An apparent linkage of common viral pathogens to several of the most significant clusters emerged in a later analysis. Information on immune exposure was restricted to one variable (CMV serostatus). Investigators reported over 150 TCR beta chains as tied to cytomegalovirus.

Trimming cost V 1 base and J 8 bases, with 8 bases left between them. Germline CDR1 reads KGHSH; CDR2 reads LQKENI. The CDR3 has 12 amino acids. PCR used 60 Vbeta primers and 13 Jbeta primers. Method: immunoSEQ multiplex PCR; TCRdb's copy keeps in-frame clones and lacks some. Among 100,000 to 150,000 clones listed, just under 75% were seen once. The table lists this clone with a few counts. No antigen is known for it. The receptor comes from a man aged 55 to 70 in good health and CMV-seropositive. The chain joins TRBV18 to TRBJ1-1; D remains ambiguous. The sample consisted of PBMCs. CDR3 coding DNA: TGTGCCAGCTCACCACAACAGTACGAAGCTTTCTTT. Translating gives CASSPQQYEAFF.